A selection of T cell receptor beta chains follows, all from one sample in a study of blood T cell repertoires in COVID-19. Measured with immunoSEQ multiplex PCR; TCRdb has only the in-frame clones, and not every one. This sample yields around 200,000 clones, of which 70% to 90% are seen a single time; approximately 5.9% belongs to the top ten. The sequenced sample was peripheral blood. The source is a man at least 80 years old with acute or convalescent COVID-19. The CDR3 runs from the conserved cysteine through the conserved F or W. A D gene is named only where the DNA matches it firmly. Clone sizes are given selectively: once, few, many, or a class where the clone is expanded.

>TRBV18|once|TRBJ2-7|TRBD1
TGTGCCAGCTCACCCACAGGGGGCATCGGTTACGAGCAGTACTTC
CASSPTGGIGYEQYF
>TRBV30|NA|TRBJ2-3|TRBD2
TGTGCCTGGACCGGACAGGATAGAGGACTAGCGGGAGGGAGCACAGATACGCAGTATTTT
CAWTGQDRGLAGGSTDTQYF
>TRBV24-1|NA|TRBJ2-1|TRBD2
TGTGCCACCAGTTCGGCTAGCGGGAGGGGTAACTCCTACAATGAGCAGTTCTTC
CATSSASGRGNSYNEQFF
>TRBV5-1|NA|TRBJ2-1|NA
TGCGCCAGCAGCTTGCATAGAGTCGAGGGGCAGTTCTTC
CASSLHRVEGQFF
>TRBV7-2|NA|TRBJ2-3|TRBD2
TGTGCCAGCAGCTCCACCCCTGGCGGGAGGGCGGTAGATACGCAGTATTTT
CASSSTPGGRAVDTQYF
>TRBV9|NA|TRBJ1-1|TRBD1
TGTGCCAGCAGCGCGGGCTCGACAGGGGCGAGGACTGAAGCTTTCTTT
CASSAGSTGARTEAFF
>TRBV9|few|TRBJ1-6|TRBD1
TGTGCCAGCAGCGCCCCGGGACAGTATAATTCACCCCTCCACTTT
CASSAPGQYNSPLHF
>TRBV5-4|NA|TRBJ2-7|TRBD1
TGTGCCAGCAGCTTGATTGGACAGGGACTCTACGAGCAGTACTTC
CASSLIGQGLYEQYF
>TRBV28|NA|TRBJ2-7|TRBD2
TGTGCCAGTAGCCCCACGAGTAGCGGGAGTTACGAGCAGTACTTC
CASSPTSSGSYEQYF
>TRBV19|NA|TRBJ1-5|TRBD1
TGTGCCAGTAGTAGGGGACAGGGCAATCAGCCCCAGCATTTT
CASSRGQGNQPQHF
>TRBV6-1|once|TRBJ2-2|NA
TGTGCCAGCAGTGAGGGGCTTATATGGACCGGGGAGCTGTTTTTT
CASSEGLIWTGELFF
>TRBV11-3|NA|TRBJ2-3|TRBD2
TGTGCCAGCAGCTTGCTAGCGGAACCAGATACGCAGTATTTT
CASSLLAEPDTQYF
>TRBV10-3|NA|TRBJ2-7|TRBD2
TGTGCCACATCCGGGACTAGCTACGAGCAGTACTTC
CATSGTSYEQYF
>TRBV19|NA|TRBJ1-5|NA
TGTGCCAGTACCGTCGTACGGGGGGACGAGCCCCAGCATTTT
CASTVVRGDEPQHF
>TRBV28|NA|TRBJ1-4|NA
TGTGCCAGCAGTTTAGGCGGGACGGGGGGGGAAAAACTGTTTTTT
CASSLGGTGGEKLFF
>TRBV21-1|NA|TRBJ2-7|NA
TGTGCCAGCAGCAAGGGAGGGTCAAGCTACGAGCAGTACTTC
CASSKGGSSYEQYF
>TRBV6-1|once|TRBJ1-1|NA
TGTGCCAGCAGTGAGGGGGCTAGGCTCACTGAAGCTTTCTTT
CASSEGARLTEAFF
>TRBV19|few|TRBJ1-6|NA
TGTGCCAGTAGGGCGGGGCTCGAGGCGTCACCCCTCCACTTT
CASRAGLEASPLHF
>TRBV7-8|NA|TRBJ2-5|NA
TGTGCCAGCAGCGCTGGACTACAAGAGACCCAGTACTTC
CASSAGLQETQYF
>TRBV6-5|NA|TRBJ2-1|TRBD1
TGTGCCAGCAGCGGGGGACAGGGGGTCTATGAGCAGTTCTTC
CASSGGQGVYEQFF
>TRBV4-1|few|TRBJ1-3|NA
TGCGCCAGCAGTCGACAGTTCGCAAGAGACGGTGGAAACACCATATATTTT
CASSRQFARDGGNTIYF
>TRBV19|NA|TRBJ2-2|TRBD2
TGTGCCAGTAGTATACTTGCGGGAGTCGTCGGGGAGCTGTTTTTT
CASSILAGVVGELFF
>TRBV5-1|NA|TRBJ1-1|TRBD1
TGCGCCAGCGGATTTCGGGACAGCCTGAACACTGAAGCTTTCTTT
CASGFRDSLNTEAFF
>TRBV12-3/TRBV12-4|NA|TRBJ1-1|NA
TGTGCCACCACGAGCGGCACTGAAGCTTTCTTT
CATTSGTEAFF